This T cell receptor beta chain appears in the sequencing data of a study of cytomegalovirus exposure and HLA in healthy donors. The study ran its PCR with 60 Vbeta and 13 Jbeta primers. Clones were sequenced by immunoSEQ multiplex PCR, and TCRdb holds only the in-frame ones, with some missing. The sample yields some 150,000 clones, around 80% seen once. The V segment lost 7 bases and the J segment 5 bases; nucleotides outside the gene matches: 13. The CDR3 totals 16 residues. Germline values: CDR1 MNHNY, CDR2 SVGAGI (reference sequence). The chain has TRBV6-6 and TRBJ2-1, with 8 positions matching TRBD1. Input material: PBMCs. The receptor was derived from a woman aged 25 to 39 in good health and CMV-seropositive. CDR3 coding DNA: TGTGCCAGCACAAAAACCGGACAGGGATGGGACAATGAGCAGTTCTTC. As protein: CASTKTGQGWDNEQFF.